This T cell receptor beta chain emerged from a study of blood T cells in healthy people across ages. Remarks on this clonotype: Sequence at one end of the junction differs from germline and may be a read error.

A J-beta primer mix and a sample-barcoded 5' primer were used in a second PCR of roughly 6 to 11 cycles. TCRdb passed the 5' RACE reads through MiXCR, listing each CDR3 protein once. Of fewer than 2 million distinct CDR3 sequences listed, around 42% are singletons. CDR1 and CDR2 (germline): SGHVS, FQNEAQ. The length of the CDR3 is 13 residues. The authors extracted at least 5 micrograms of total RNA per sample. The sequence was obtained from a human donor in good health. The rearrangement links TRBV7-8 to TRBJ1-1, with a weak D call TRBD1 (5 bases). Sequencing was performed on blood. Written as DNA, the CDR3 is TGTGCCAGCAGCTTCGGGGGGAACACTGAAGTTTTCTTT. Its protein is CASSFGGNTEVFF.